The sequence of this T cell receptor (beta chain) was determined in a study of blood T cell repertoires in COVID-19. Background on the study: The United States, Italy and Spain supplied acute and convalescent COVID-19 samples. PBMCs, B-cell-depleted T cells, or T cells provided the cDNA or gDNA that made up the material.

The germline gives CDR1 SEHNR, CDR2 FQNEAQ (reference sequence). This CDR3 region has 16 residues. As processed by the authors: Cell counts per sample came from amplifying reference gene primers. This table comes from immunoSEQ multiplex PCR, and its TCRdb copy is limited to in-frame clones, with some not included. That table is the source of V, J and clone size, and D and trimming were worked out from the DNA. The sample carries some 110,000 clones, about 85% recorded once. In this sample, this clone turned up a few times. The junction departs from the called germline gene at one end, perhaps through a read error.

This rearrangement joins TRBV7-9 to TRBJ1-1, with 7 bases that match TRBD1. Sequencing used peripheral blood. This receptor was taken from a man between 50 and 59 years old with acute or convalescent COVID-19. The DNA of the CDR3 is TGTGCGAGCAAGAAGGGACAGCTCCAATGGAACACTGAAGCTTTCTTT. Amino acid sequence: CASKKGQLQWNTEAFF.